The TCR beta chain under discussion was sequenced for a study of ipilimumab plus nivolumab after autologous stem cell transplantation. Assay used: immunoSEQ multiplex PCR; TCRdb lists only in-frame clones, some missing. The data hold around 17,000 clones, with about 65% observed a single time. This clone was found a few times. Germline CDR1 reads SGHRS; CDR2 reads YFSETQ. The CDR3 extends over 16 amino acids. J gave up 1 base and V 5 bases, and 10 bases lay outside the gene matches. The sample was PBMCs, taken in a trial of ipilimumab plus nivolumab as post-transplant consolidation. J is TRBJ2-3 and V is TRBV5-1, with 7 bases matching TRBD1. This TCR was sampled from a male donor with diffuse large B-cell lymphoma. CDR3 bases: TGCGCCAGCAGGCAGACAGGGCTGGGAGGCACAGATACGCAGTATTTT. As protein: CASRQTGLGGTDTQYF.